A selection of T cell receptor beta chains follows, all from one sample in a study of vaccination and CD4 T cells after COVID-19. Each CDR3 protein gets one entry after TCRdb re-called the PCR reads with MiXCR. The sample yields under 6,500 distinct CDR3 sequences, less than 45% seen once. These receptors lack a known antigen. The sequenced sample consisted of CD4+ T cells from blood, cultured in vitro. These receptors all stem from a human donor who had recovered from COVID-19. Each CDR3 is given with its conserved first and last residue. The D gene is left open where the match is weak. Size tells how often a clone was seen (once, few, many) or the class of an expanded clone, and some rows leave it out.

clone_size	v_call	j_call	d_call	cdr3_nt	cdr3_aa
NA	TRBV7-9	TRBJ2-2	TRBD2	TGTGCCAGCAGCTTAGCACTAGCGGGAGATATCGGGGAGCTGTTTTTT	CASSLALAGDIGELFF
few	TRBV6-1	TRBJ1-3	NA	TGTGCCAGCAGTGAAGTTTCCGGTGCCGGCGGAAACACCATATATTTT	CASSEVSGAGGNTIYF
NA	TRBV19	TRBJ2-7	TRBD2	TGTGCCAGTAGTATTGGCGGGGGACCCTACGAGCAGTACTTC	CASSIGGGPYEQYF
NA	TRBV20-1	TRBJ2-7	NA	TGCAGTGCTAGAGATCGCAGTTACGAGCAGTACTTC	CSARDRSYEQYF
once	TRBV2	TRBJ2-5	NA	TGTGCCAGCAGTGAAGGGACAGACACAAACCAGGAGACCCAGTACTTC	CASSEGTDTNQETQYF
NA	TRBV20-1	TRBJ2-1	NA	TGCAGTGCTAGAGATCCGTCAGGGACACCCGTTTCCGATGAGCAGTTCTTC	CSARDPSGTPVSDEQFF
NA	TRBV2	TRBJ1-1	NA	TGTGCCAGCAGTGTACAGGAGAACACTGAAGCTTTCTTT	CASSVQENTEAFF
NA	TRBV7-3	TRBJ1-2	NA	TGTGCCAGCAGCGAAAGGCAGGGGACTCGCTACACCTTC	CASSERQGTRYTF
NA	TRBV10-1	TRBJ2-5	NA	TGCGCCAGGACGCATGGTCAAGAGACCCAGTACTTC	CARTHGQETQYF
few	TRBV20-1	TRBJ1-1	TRBD1	TGCAGTGCTAGAGGGGACAGCAGGCCAGGGTGGTCTGAAGCTTTCTTT	CSARGDSRPGWSEAFF
few	TRBV6-2/TRBV6-3	TRBJ2-2	NA	TGTGCCAGCAGTTATCGTGTTGGGGGAGCGAACACCGGGGAGCTGTTTTTT	CASSYRVGGANTGELFF
NA	TRBV2	TRBJ1-1	TRBD1	TGTGCCAGCAGTGAACTCAGGGGGGCACAGAACACTGAAGCTTTCTTT	CASSELRGAQNTEAFF
NA	TRBV11-2	TRBJ1-1	TRBD1	TGTGCCAGCAGCATCCCCGGGACAGGGTTTGCTTTCTTT	CASSIPGTGFAFF